A single sample is the source of the 5 T cell receptor beta chains below, sequenced in a study of blood T cell repertoires in COVID-19. Clones were sequenced by immunoSEQ multiplex PCR, and TCRdb holds only the in-frame ones, with some missing. The data contain about 52,000 clones, 80% to 90% of them singletons. What was sequenced was peripheral blood. These TCRs come from a man in his 60s with active COVID-19.

This chain uses TRBV28 with TRBJ1-2; TRBD1 agrees at 7 bases. J was trimmed by 10 bases and V by 4 bases; bases with no gene match: 6. The CDR3 consists of 12 residues. Per the germline V gene, CDR1 is MDHEN and CDR2 is SYDVKM. The chain's CDR3 is CASSSGDSVYTF. For the CDR3, the DNA is TGTGCCAGCAGTTCCGGGGACAGTGTCTACACCTTC.

V and J are TRBV19 and TRBJ2-5; 13 bases line up with TRBD2. CDR1 is LNHDA and CDR2 is SQIVND in the germline V gene (reference sequence). Germline trimming cut 7 bases from V and 5 bases from J; bases unmatched to any gene: 7. CDR3 length equals 15 residues. CDR3: CASTPTSGRAETQYF. As DNA, the CDR3 is TGTGCCAGTACCCCAACTAGCGGGAGGGCGGAGACCCAGTACTTC. Using reference TRBV19 and TRBJ2-5 for the parts outside the CDR3, the full variable domain is DGGITQSPKYLFRKEGQNVTLSCEQNLNHDAMYWYRQDPGQGLRLIYYSQIVNDFQKGDIAEGYSVSREKKESFPLTVTSAQKNPTAFYLCASTPTSGRAETQYFGPGTRLLVL.

The genes are TRBV7-9 and TRBJ2-2; the match to TRBD2 covers 10 bases. The CDR3 has 16 amino acids. V shed 3 bases, J shed 3 bases, and the junction held 4 bases outside the gene matches. In germline, CDR1 is SEHNR, CDR2 FQNEAQ (reference sequence). CDR3 residues: CASSLSSGRHTGELFF. Here the CDR3 DNA reads TGTGCCAGCAGCTTGTCTAGCGGGAGACACACCGGGGAGCTGTTTTTT.

V and J are TRBV29-1 and TRBJ2-6; TRBD1 matches at 8 bases. CDR1 and CDR2 (germline): SQVTM, ANQGSEA. The CDR3 runs 17 residues. The V and J ends lost 3 bases and 0 bases, in that order; junction bases with no gene match: 7. CDR3 protein: CSVEGRTGFSGANVLTF. CDR3 bases: TGCAGCGTTGAGGGTCGGACAGGGTTCTCTGGGGCCAACGTCCTGACTTTC.

Only one count was recorded for this clone. The chain combines TRBV7-2 with TRBJ1-2; possible D gene TRBD1, 5 bases. The V gene's germline CDR1 is SGHTA and CDR2 FQGNSA. The CDR3 runs to 13 residues. Between the trimmed V and J ends, which lost 5 bases and 1 base, there was a span of 8 bases. Written as DNA, the CDR3 is TGTGCCAGCAGCGGCAGGGTTAACTATGGCTACACCTTC. Translating it yields CASSGRVNYGYTF.